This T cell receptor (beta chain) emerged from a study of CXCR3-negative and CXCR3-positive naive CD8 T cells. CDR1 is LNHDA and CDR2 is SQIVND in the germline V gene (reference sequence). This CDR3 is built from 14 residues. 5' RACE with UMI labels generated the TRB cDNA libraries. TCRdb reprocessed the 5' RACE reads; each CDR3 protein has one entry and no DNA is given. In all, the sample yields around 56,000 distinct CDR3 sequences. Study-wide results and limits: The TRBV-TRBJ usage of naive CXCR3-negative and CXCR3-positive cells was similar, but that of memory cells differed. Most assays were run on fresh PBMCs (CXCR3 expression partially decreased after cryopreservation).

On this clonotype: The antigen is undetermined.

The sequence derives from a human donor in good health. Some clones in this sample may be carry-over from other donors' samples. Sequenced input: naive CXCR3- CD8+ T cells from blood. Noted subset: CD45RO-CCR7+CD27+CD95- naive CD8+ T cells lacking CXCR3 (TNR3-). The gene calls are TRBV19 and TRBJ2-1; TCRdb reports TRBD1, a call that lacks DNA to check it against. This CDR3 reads CASSPRTGAVEQFF.